This TCR beta chain was captured in a study of T cell repertoires in cytomegalovirus infection. V was clipped by 2 bases and J by 8 bases, with 3 bases between them. Germline CDR1 and CDR2: MNHEY and SVGEGT. The CDR3 loop spans 10 amino acids. Study findings and constraints: Summed public TCR beta family frequency identified CMV carriers bearing the relevant HLA.

Via MiXCR, TCRdb re-called the reads, giving one row per CDR3 protein. The sample yields around 530,000 distinct CDR3 sequences, roughly 29% seen once. This clonotype was picked up many times. The antigen is undetermined. The TCR comes from a human donor in good health (CMV status not recorded). Some clones in this sample may be carry-over from other donors' samples. Source material: PBMCs. The chain uses TRBV6-2 or TRBV6-3 and TRBJ1-2; D remains ambiguous. The CDR3, as DNA: TGTGCCAGCAGTTACCCGGGCTACACCTTC. Its protein product is CASSYPGYTF.